This T cell receptor (beta chain) emerged from a study of technical replicates of blood from a handful of donors. This clone appeared a single time. Profiling relied on immunoSEQ multiplex PCR, and the TCRdb table lists in-frame clones only, not all of them. The sample lists 75,000 to 95,000 clones, roughly 94% occurring once. CDR1 is SGHDN, CDR2 FVKESK, per germline. The CDR3 contains 14 residues. Trimming cost V 1 base and J 5 bases; bases outside gene matches: 4. The source is a human donor in good health. Material for sequencing was T cells isolated from PBMCs. V gene TRBV14 combines with J gene TRBJ1-2, with TRBD1 matching over 7 bases. CDR3 nucleotides: TGTGCCAGCAGCCAAGGACAGGGTTTGTATGGCTACACCTTC. Its protein is CASSQGQGLYGYTF.